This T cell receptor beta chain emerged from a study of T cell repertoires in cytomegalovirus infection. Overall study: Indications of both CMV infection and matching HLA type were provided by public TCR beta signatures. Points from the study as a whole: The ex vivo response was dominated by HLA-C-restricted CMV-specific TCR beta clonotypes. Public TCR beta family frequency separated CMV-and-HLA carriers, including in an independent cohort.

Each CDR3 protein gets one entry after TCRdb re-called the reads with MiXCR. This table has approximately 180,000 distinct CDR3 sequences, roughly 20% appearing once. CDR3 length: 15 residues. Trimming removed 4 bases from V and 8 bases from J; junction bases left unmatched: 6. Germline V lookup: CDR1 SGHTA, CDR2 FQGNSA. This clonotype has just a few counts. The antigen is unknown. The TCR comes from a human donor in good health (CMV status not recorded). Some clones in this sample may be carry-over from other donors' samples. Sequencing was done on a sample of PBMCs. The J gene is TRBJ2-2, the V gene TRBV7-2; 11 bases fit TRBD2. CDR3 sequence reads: CASSSTSGGGGELFF. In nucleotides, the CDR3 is TGTGCCAGCAGCTCAACTAGCGGGGGCGGAGGGGAGCTGTTTTTT.